This T cell receptor beta chain is drawn from a study of blood T cell repertoires in COVID-19. Overall study context: Researchers got acute and convalescent COVID-19 samples from the United States, Italy and Spain. From T cells, B-cell-depleted T cells, or PBMCs came the material, which was cDNA or gDNA.

Authors' processing steps: Reference gene primers were amplified, and this amplification served to estimate nucleated cell counts. Generated by immunoSEQ multiplex PCR, the TCRdb table keeps only in-frame clones and is missing some. The V and J calls and clone size are taken from that table; D and trimming were inferred from the DNA. The data contain just over 650,000 clones, approximately 90% of them singletons. Germline V lookup: CDR1 LGHNA, CDR2 YNFKEQ. This CDR3 is built from 21 residues. V trimming: 1 base; J trimming: 7 bases; junction bases outside the gene matches: 23. In this sample, this clone turned up a few times.

The sample was peripheral blood. The receptor was isolated from a woman aged 18-29 years with acute or convalescent COVID-19. The chain combines TRBV4-2 with TRBJ2-1, with 9 bases matching TRBD2. CDR3 region: CASSQVFSASGTRRVLNEQFF. The CDR3 DNA reads TGTGCCAGCAGCCAAGTATTCTCTGCTAGCGGGACTAGACGGGTTCTGAATGAGCAGTTCTTC.